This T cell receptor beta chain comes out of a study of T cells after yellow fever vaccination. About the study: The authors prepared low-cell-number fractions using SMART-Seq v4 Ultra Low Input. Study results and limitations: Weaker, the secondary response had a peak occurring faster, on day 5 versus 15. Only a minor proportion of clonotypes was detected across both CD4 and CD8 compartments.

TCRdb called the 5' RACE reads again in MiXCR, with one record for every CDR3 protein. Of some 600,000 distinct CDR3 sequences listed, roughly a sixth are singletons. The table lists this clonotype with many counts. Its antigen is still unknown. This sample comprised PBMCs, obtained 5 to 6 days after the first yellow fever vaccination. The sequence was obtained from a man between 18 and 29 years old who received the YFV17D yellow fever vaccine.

CDR3 sequence (DNA): TGTGCCAGCAGGCCGGGACAGGGTTATGGCTACACCTTC. This translates into CASRPGQGYGYTF. This chain joins TRBV6-1 and TRBJ1-2; 9 bases are shared with TRBD1. After removal of 6 bases from V and 5 bases from J, the junction contained 4 bases not matched to a gene. From germline, CDR1 is MNHNS and CDR2 SASEGT. This CDR3 spans 13 amino acids.